This T cell receptor beta chain derives from a study of Ad26.COV2.S vaccination and SARS-CoV-2 variants. Described treatment: 15 to 20 received Ad26.COV2.S at low or high dose, single or two shots; several received placebo; per-sample allocation not given. Sampling happened 63 days after the first vaccine or placebo injection. In Boston, an adult donor aged 18-55 years took part. The CDR3 contains 18 residues. Germline CDR1 reads MNHEY; CDR2 reads SMNVEV (reference sequence). The V segment lost 6 bases and the J segment 3 bases; nucleotides outside the gene matches: 19. Profiling relied on immunoSEQ multiplex PCR, and the TCRdb table lists in-frame clones only, not all of them. This table has hundreds of thousands of clones, around 92% appearing once.

The V and J genes are TRBV27 and TRBJ1-2, with 7 bases lining up with TRBD1. This TCR was sampled from a person between 18 and 60 years old who received the Ad26.COV2.S COVID-19 vaccine or a placebo. Sequenced here: peripheral blood, sampled in a trial of Ad26.COV2.S vaccine versus placebo. CDR3 coding DNA: TGTGCCAGCAGGAGGGTAGGACAGGCTCATTATGGAGACTATGGCTACACCTTC. Its translation is CASRRVGQAHYGDYGYTF.